This T cell receptor (beta chain) was captured in a study of CD8+ T cells in alopecia areata. Background on the study: Treated patients received oral tofacitinib, 5 to 10 mg twice daily.

A word on this clone: Antigen unknown.

Extracted RNA was reverse transcribed, and the resulting cDNA served as sequencing template. Repertoires were generated with immunoSEQ multiplex PCR, while TCRdb's copy carries only in-frame clones and drops some. The sample yields 200,000 to 250,000 clones, 50% to 70% seen once. Overall study results and limits: Against the mouse data, patients shared TCRs less clearly, possibly for HLA reasons. There were also resident alphabeta T cells of normal skin sequenced in scalp samples.

CDR1 is SNHLY, CDR2 FYNNEI, per germline. J was trimmed by 5 bases and V by 6 bases; bases with no gene match: 8. This CDR3 is 15 amino acids long. The sequence derives from a human donor with alopecia areata. The chain uses TRBV2 and TRBJ2-1; the match to TRBD2 covers 9 bases. Sequences were derived from CD4+ T cells sorted from blood, sampled at week 0. The CDR3 reads CASRRREGPNNEQFF. The CDR3 DNA is TGTGCCAGCAGGAGGCGGGAGGGACCGAACAATGAGCAGTTCTTC.